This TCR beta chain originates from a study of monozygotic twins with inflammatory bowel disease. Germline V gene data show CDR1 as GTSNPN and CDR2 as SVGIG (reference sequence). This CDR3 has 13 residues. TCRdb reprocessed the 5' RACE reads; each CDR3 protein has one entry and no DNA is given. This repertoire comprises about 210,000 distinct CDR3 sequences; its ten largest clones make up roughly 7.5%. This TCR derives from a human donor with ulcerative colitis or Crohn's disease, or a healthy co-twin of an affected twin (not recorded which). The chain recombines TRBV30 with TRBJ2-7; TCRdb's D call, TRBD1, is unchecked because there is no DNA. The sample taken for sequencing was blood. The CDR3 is CAWMWPGGAEQYF.